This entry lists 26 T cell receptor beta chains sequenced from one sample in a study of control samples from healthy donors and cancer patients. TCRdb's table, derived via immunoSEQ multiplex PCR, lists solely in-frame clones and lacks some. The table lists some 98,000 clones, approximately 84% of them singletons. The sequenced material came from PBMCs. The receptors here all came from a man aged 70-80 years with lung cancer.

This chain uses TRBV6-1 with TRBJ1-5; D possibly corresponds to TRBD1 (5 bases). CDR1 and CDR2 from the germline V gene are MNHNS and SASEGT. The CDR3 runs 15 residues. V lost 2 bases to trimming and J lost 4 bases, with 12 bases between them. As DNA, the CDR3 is TGTGCCAGCAGTGAATTGAGGGGCTGGAATCAGCCCCAGCATTTT. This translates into CASSELRGWNQPQHF.

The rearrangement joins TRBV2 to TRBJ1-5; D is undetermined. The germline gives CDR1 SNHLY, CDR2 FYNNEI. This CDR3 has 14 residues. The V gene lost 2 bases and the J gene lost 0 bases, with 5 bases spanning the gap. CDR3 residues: CASSEQISNQPQHF. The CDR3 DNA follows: TGTGCCAGCAGTGAACAGATTAGCAATCAGCCCCAGCATTTT.

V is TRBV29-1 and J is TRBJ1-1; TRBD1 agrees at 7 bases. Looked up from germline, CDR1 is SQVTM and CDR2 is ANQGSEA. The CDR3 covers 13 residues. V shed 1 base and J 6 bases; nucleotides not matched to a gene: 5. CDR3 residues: CSVEGRGRAEAFF. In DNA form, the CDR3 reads TGCAGCGTTGAAGGTAGGGGGCGGGCTGAAGCTTTCTTT.

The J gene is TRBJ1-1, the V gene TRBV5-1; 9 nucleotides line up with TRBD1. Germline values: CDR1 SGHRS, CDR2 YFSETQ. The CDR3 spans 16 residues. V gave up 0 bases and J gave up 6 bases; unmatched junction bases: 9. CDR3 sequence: CASSLGDIQGAAEAFF. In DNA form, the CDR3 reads TGCGCCAGCAGCTTGGGAGATATACAGGGGGCCGCTGAAGCTTTCTTT.

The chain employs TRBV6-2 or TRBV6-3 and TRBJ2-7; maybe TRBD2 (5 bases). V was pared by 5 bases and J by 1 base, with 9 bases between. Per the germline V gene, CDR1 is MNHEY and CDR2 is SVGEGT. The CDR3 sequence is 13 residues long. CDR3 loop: CASSLSGSYEQYF. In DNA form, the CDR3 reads TGTGCCAGCAGTCTCTCGGGGTCCTACGAGCAGTACTTC.

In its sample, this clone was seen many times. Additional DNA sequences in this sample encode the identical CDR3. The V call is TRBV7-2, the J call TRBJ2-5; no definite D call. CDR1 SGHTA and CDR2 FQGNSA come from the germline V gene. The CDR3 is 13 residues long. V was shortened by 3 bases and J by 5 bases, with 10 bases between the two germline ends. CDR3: CASSLTPQETQYF. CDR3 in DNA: TGTGCCAGCAGCTTGACACCTCAGGAGACCCAGTACTTC.

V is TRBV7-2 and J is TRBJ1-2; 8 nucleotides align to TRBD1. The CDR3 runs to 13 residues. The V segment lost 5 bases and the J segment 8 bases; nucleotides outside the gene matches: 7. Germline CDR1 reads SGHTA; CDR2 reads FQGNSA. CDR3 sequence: CASSPRTGQGYTF. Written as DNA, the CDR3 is TGTGCCAGCAGCCCCCGGACAGGGCAAGGCTACACCTTC.

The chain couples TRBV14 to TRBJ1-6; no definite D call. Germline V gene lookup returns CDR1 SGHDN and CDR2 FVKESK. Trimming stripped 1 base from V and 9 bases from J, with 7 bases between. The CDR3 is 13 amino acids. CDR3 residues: CASSQVLFSPLHF. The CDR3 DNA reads TGTGCCAGCAGCCAAGTCCTTTTTTCACCCCTCCACTTT.

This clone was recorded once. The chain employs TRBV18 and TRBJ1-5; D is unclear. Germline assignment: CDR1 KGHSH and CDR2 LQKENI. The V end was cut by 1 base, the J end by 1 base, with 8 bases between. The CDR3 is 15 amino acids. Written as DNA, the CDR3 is TGTGCCAGCTCACCACAAGCGGGGAGCAATCAGCCCCAGCATTTT. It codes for CASSPQAGSNQPQHF.

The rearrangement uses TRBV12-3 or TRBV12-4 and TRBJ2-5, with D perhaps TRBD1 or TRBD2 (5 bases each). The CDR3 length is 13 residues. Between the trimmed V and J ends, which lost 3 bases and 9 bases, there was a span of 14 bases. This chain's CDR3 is CASSFDGMGAQYF. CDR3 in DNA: TGTGCCAGCAGTTTTGATGGGATGGGGGCCCAGTACTTC.

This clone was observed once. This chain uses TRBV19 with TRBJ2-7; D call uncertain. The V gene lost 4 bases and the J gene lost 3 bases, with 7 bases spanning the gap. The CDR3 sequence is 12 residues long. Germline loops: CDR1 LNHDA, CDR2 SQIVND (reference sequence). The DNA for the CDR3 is TGTGCCAGTAGTACAGGAATCTACGAGCAGTACTTC. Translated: CASSTGIYEQYF.

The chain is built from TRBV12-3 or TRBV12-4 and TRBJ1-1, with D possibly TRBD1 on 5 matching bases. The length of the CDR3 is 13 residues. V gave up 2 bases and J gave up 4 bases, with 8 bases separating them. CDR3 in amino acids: CASSLWDFTEAFF. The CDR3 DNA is TGTGCCAGCAGTTTATGGGACTTCACTGAAGCTTTCTTT.

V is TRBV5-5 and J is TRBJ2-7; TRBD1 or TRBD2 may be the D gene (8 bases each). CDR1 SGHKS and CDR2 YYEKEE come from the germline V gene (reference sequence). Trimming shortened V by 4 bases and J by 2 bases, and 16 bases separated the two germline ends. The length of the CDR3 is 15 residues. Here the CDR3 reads CASSALAGQAYEQYF. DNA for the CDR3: TGTGCCAGCAGCGCTTTAGCGGGACAGGCCTACGAGCAGTACTTC.

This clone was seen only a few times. CDR3 DNA: TGCGCCAGCAGCTTGGAACCGTCAGCCTACGAGCAGTACTTC. Translating gives CASSLEPSAYEQYF. J is TRBJ2-7 and V is TRBV5-1; no firm D call. The CDR3 covers 14 residues. V lost 0 bases and J 2 bases, leaving 9 bases between the germline ends. The V gene's germline CDR1 is SGHRS and CDR2 YFSETQ.

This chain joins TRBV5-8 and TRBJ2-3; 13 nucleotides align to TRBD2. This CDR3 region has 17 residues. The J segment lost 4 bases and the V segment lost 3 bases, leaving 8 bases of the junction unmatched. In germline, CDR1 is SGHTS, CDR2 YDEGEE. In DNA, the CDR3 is TGTGCCAGCAGCTCACCGGGACTAGCGGGGTTCGCAGATACGCAGTATTTT. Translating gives CASSSPGLAGFADTQYF.

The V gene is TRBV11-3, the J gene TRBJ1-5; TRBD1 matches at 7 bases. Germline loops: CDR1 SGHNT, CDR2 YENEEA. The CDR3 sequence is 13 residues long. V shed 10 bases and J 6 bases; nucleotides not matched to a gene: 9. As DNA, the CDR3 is TGTGCCAACAAACGTAGGGGGCCTCAGCCCCAGCATTTT. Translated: CANKRRGPQPQHF. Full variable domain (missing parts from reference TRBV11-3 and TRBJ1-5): EAGVVQSPRYKIIEKKQPVAFWCNPISGHNTLYWYLQNLGQGPELLIRYENEEAVDDSQLPKDRFSAERLKGVDSTLKIQPAELGDSAVYLCANKRRGPQPQHFGDGTRLSIL.

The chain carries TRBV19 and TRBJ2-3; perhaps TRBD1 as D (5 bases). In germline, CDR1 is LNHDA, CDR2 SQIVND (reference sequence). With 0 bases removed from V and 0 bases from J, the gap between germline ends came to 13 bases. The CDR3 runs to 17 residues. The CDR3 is CASSIDQGTSSTDTQYF. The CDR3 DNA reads TGTGCCAGTAGTATAGATCAGGGAACATCGAGCACAGATACGCAGTATTTT.

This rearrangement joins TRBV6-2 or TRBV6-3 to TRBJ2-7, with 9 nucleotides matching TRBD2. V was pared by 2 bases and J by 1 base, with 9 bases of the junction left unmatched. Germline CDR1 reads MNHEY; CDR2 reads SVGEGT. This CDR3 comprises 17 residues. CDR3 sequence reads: CASSYGNLAGVSYEQYF. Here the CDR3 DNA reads TGTGCCAGCAGTTACGGAAACTTAGCGGGGGTTTCCTACGAGCAGTACTTC.

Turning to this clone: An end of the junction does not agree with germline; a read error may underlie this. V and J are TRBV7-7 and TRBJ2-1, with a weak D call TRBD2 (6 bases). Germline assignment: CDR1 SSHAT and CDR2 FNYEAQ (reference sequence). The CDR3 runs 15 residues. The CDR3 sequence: CASSLSGGDYNEQFF. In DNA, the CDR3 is TGTGCTAGCAGCTTATCCGGCGGGGACTACAATGAGCAGTTCTTC.

The chain's CDR3 is CASSEMAYEQYF. The CDR3, as DNA: TGTGCCAGCAGCGAGATGGCCTACGAGCAGTACTTC. V is TRBV28 and J is TRBJ2-7; D is unclear. Germline V gene data show CDR1 as MDHEN and CDR2 as SYDVKM. V was shortened by 6 bases and J by 2 bases, with 8 bases between the two germline ends. This CDR3 has 12 amino acids.

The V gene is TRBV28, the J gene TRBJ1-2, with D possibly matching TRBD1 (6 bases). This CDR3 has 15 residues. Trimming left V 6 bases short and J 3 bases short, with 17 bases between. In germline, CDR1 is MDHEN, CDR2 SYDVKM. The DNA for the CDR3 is TGTGCCAGCAGGGGCCCGTGGGGGGGCCACTATGGCTACACCTTC. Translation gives CASRGPWGGHYGYTF.

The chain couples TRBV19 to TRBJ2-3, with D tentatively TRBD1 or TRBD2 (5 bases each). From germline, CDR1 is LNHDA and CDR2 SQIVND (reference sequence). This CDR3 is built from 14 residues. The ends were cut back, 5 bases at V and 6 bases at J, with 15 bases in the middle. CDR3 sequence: CASSERDAADTQYF. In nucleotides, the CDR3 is TGTGCCAGTAGTGAGAGGGACGCCGCGGATACGCAGTATTTT.

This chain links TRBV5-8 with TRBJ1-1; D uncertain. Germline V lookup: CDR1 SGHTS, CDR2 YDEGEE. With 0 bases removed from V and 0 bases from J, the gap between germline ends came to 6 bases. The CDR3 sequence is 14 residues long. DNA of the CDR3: TGTGCCAGCAGCTTGGTTTTAGTGAACACTGAAGCTTTCTTT. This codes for CASSLVLVNTEAFF. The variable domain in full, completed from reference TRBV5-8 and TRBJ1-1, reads EAGVTQSPTHLIKTRGQQATLRCSPISGHTSVYWYQQALGLGLQFLLWYDEGEERNRGNFPPRFSGRQFPNYSSELNVNALELEDSALYLCASSLVLVNTEAFFGQGTRLTVV.

CDR3 bases: TGTGCCAGCTCACCACGGCAGGGCGTTAATGAGCCCCAGCATTTT. Protein product: CASSPRQGVNEPQHF. The chain couples TRBV18 to TRBJ1-5; a weak D match, TRBD1 (5 bases). In germline, CDR1 is KGHSH, CDR2 LQKENI. CDR3 length: 15 amino acids. V was pared by 1 base and J by 8 bases, with 15 bases between.

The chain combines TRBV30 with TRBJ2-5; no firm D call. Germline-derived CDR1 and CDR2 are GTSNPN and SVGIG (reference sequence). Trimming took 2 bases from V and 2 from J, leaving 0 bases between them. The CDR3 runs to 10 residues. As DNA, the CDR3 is TGTGCCTGGAGTCAAGAGACCCAGTACTTC. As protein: CAWSQETQYF. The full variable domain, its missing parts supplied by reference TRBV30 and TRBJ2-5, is SQTIHQWPATLVQPVGSPLSLECTVEGTSNPNLYWYRQAAGRGLQLLFYSVGIGQISSEVPQNLSASRPQDRQFILSSKKLLLSDSGFYLCAWSQETQYFGPGTRLLVL.

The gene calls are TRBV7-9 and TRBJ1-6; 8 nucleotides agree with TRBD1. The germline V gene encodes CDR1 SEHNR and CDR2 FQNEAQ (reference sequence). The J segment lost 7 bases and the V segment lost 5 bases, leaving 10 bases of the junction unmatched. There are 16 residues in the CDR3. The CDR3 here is CASSAALAGGNSPLHF. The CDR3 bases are TGTGCCAGCAGCGCCGCGTTGGCAGGGGGCAATTCACCCCTCCACTTT.